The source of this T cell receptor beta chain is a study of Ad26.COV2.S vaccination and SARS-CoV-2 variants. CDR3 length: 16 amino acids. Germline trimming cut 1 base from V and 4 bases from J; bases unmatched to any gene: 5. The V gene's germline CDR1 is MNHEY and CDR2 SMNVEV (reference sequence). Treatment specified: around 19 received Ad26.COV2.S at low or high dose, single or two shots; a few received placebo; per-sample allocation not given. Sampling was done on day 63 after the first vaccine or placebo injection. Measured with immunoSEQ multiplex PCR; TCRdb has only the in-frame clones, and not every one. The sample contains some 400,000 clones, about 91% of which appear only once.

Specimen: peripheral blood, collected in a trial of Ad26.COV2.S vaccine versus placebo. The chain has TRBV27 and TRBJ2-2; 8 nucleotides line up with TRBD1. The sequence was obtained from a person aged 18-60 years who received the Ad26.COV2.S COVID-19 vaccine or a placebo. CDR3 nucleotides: TGTGCCAGCAGTTTATTTCAGGGGGCAAGCACCGGGGAGCTGTTTTTT. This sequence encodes CASSLFQGASTGELFF.